The clone carrying this T cell receptor beta chain was detected a few times. Its antigen is unidentified. This entry belongs to a study of T cells after yellow fever vaccination. The overall study: SMART-Seq v4 Ultra Low Input prepared the low-cell-number fractions.

Study results and caveats: It was a weaker secondary response, yet one that peaked faster, at day 5 versus 15. Clonotypes found in both CD4 and CD8 compartments made up a small share.

The CDR3 loop spans 15 amino acids. The V end lost 1 base, the J end lost 3 bases, and 11 bases lay between the germline ends. The authors made TCR cDNA by 5'RACE template switching, adding a universal primer site and UMIs. TCRdb recomputed calls from the 5' RACE reads with MiXCR, one row per CDR3 protein. The repertoire includes 500,000 to 550,000 distinct CDR3 sequences, 20% to 25% of them detected once, and 16% sits in the top ten. The clonotype originates from a man in his late teens or twenties who received the YFV17D yellow fever vaccine. Sequenced material: PBMCs, taken more than 20 days after the first yellow fever vaccination. The V gene is TRBV12-3 or TRBV12-4, the J gene TRBJ2-3, with D maybe TRBD1 (6 bases). CDR3 sequence (DNA): TGTGCCAGCAGTTTAGAGCAGGGGAGAACAGATACGCAGTATTTT. Translated, it gives CASSLEQGRTDTQYF.